This is a list of T cell receptor beta chains from one sample in a study of blood T cell repertoires in COVID-19. Using immunoSEQ multiplex PCR, the repertoire was profiled, and TCRdb retains in-frame clones only, with some absent. This sample has a few hundred thousand clones, with more than 80% found just once. The sequenced sample consisted of peripheral blood. The receptors originated from a young man who had recovered from COVID-19. Each CDR3 is given with its conserved first and last residue. D genes are given only for firm matches. The size entry is marked missing in some rows and otherwise reads once, few, many or a size class.

J,D,size,V,CDR3,DNA
TRBJ2-7,TRBD1,few,TRBV4-2,CASSQGTGGSYEQYF,TGTGCCAGCAGCCAGGGGACAGGGGGTTCCTACGAGCAGTACTTC
TRBJ1-1,NA,NA,TRBV27,CASSWIGGTEAFF,TGTGCCAGCAGTTGGATCGGGGGGACTGAAGCTTTCTTT
TRBJ1-1,NA,once,TRBV19,CASSGGGDTEAFF,TGTGCCAGTAGTGGAGGGGGGGACACTGAAGCTTTCTTT
TRBJ2-7,TRBD1,NA,TRBV4-2,CASSLAGQGADEQYF,TGTGCCAGCAGCCTCGCCGGACAGGGGGCGGACGAGCAGTACTTC
TRBJ2-3,NA,NA,TRBV11-2,CASSSILGGFTDTQYF,TGTGCCAGCAGTTCCATCCTCGGGGGTTTCACAGATACGCAGTATTTT
TRBJ2-1,NA,NA,TRBV19,CASSPIDRTYNEQFF,TGTGCCAGTAGTCCTATCGACAGGACCTACAATGAGCAGTTCTTC
TRBJ1-1,NA,NA,TRBV4-2,CASSPQASNTEAFF,TGTGCCAGCAGCCCGCAGGCATCGAACACTGAAGCTTTCTTT
TRBJ2-5,NA,NA,TRBV9,CASSVTENWETQYF,TGTGCCAGCAGCGTGACAGAAAATTGGGAGACCCAGTACTTC
TRBJ1-4,NA,NA,TRBV7-9,CASSLGGAIVEKLFF,TGTGCCAGCAGCCTCGGGGGGGCAATTGTGGAAAAACTGTTTTTT
TRBJ1-2,TRBD1,few,TRBV7-9,CASSWGTGHNYGYTF,TGTGCCAGCAGCTGGGGGACAGGGCATAACTATGGCTACACCTTC